This TCR beta chain was sequenced in a study of STAT5B mutations in CD4+ large granular lymphocyte leukemia. General study results and limits: Main leukemic clonotypes were patient-specific, but more than 20% appeared at low frequency elsewhere. Patient CD4-sorted repertoires stayed more clonal than healthy ones after leukemic-clone removal. Compared with healthy controls (2/35), patient top clones favored TRBV06 (8/27).

Repertoires were generated with immunoSEQ multiplex PCR, while TCRdb's copy carries only in-frame clones and drops some. The data contain some 40,000 clones, 65% to 90% of them seen just once; the ten biggest clones take up roughly 1.2%. As for this clone: Its cognate antigen is unknown.

V dropped 3 bases and J dropped 1 base, with 10 bases sitting between them. The CDR3 loop spans 15 amino acids. Germline CDR1 reads MDHEN; CDR2 reads SYDVKM. The rearrangement joins TRBV28 to TRBJ2-4; the D gene could be TRBD1 or TRBD2 (5 bases each). The TCR originated in a human donor in good health. What was sequenced was CD4+ T cells from blood buffy coats. This CDR3 reads CASSFGGMAKNIQYF. CDR3 DNA: TGTGCCAGCAGTTTTGGGGGTATGGCCAAAAACATTCAGTACTTC.